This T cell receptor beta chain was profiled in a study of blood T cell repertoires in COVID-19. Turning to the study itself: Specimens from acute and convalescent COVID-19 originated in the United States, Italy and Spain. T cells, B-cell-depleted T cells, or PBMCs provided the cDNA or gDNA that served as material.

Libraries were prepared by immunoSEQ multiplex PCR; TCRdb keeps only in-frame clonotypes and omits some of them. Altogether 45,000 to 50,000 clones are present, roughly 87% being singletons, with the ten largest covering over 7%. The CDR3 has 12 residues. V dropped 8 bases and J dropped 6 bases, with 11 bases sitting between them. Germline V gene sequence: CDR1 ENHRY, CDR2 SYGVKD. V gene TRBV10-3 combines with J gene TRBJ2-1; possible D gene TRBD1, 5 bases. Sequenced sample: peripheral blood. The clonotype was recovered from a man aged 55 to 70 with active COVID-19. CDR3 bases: TGTGCCATCGGGTCTAGGGGCAATGAGCAGTTCTTC. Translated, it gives CAIGSRGNEQFF.